Below, one TCR beta chain is given with its context. The antigen remains undetermined. The sample is drawn from a study of T cell repertoires in aging, cancer and after chemotherapy. Overall study: Donors were grouped into six age bands spanning 30 or younger through 70 or older.

Study results and limitations: In healthy donors, age-related TCR diversity loss mainly reflected lost richness. Untreated cancer patients had significantly lower blood TCR diversity than age-matched healthy donors.

The germline CDR1 and CDR2 sequences are LNHDA and SQIVND (reference sequence). V shed 5 bases and J 7 bases; nucleotides not matched to a gene: 8. This CDR3 comprises 15 residues. Multiplex touch-down PCR with TRB-A/B primers amplified rearranged V-D-J TRB sequences. MiXCR was run by TCRdb on the multiplex PCR reads, yielding one entry per CDR3 protein. The repertoire holds 3,300 or so distinct CDR3 sequences, with about 38% as singletons. Amplification of TCR beta used genomic DNA extracted from peripheral blood. The specimen was blood. The V and J genes are TRBV19 and TRBJ1-4; 9 bases line up with TRBD1. The receptor's source is a human donor in good health. In nucleotides, the CDR3 is TGTGCCAGTAGTCCAGTGACAGGGGGAAGTGAAAAACTGTTTTTT. It encodes CASSPVTGGSEKLFF.